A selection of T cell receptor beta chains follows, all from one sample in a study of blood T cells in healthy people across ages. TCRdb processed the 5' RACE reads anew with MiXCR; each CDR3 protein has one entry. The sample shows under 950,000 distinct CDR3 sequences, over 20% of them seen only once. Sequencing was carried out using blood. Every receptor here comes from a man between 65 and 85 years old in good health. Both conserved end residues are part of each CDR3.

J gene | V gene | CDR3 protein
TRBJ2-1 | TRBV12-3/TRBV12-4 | CASSGLAGGLNEQFF
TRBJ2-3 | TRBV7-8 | CASSPVPSSGRTTDTQYF
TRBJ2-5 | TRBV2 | CASEDRLGETQYF
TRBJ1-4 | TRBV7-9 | CASSLGDNKLFF
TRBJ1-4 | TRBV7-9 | CASSPDVGATNEKLFF
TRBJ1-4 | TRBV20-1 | CSAQQTGNEKLFF
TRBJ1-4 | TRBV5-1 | CASSWDSNEKLFF
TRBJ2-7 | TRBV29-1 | CSVETGEYEQYF
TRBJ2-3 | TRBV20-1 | CSARDFLLSADTQYF
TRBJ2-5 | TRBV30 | CAWGRDRKETQYF
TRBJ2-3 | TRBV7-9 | CASSLDRLVGDTQYF
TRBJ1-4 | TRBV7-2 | CASSLEARDEKLFF
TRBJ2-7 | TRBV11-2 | CASSPSRAAYIQHEQYF
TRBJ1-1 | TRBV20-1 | CSAQGANTEAFF
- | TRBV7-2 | CASRVTSGVGIEQFF
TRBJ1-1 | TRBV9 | CASSVVPQNTEAFF
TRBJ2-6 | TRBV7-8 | CASSKRGGGANVLTF
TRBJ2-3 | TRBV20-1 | CSARDRRSAHRDTQYF
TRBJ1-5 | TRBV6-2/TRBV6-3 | CASRRQGVDNQPQHF
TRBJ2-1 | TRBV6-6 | CASRLTSGDYNEQFF
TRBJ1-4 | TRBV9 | CASSPLTNEKLFF
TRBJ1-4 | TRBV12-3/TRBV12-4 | CASSYTGWSEKLFF
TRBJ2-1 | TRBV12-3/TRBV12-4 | CASSFFEGDNEQFF
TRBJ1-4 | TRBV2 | CASRAGDDGEKLFF
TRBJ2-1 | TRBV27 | CASRDSGSNNEQFF
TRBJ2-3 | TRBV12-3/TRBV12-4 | CASSFRLIADTQYF
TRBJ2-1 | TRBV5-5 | CASSPISANEQFF
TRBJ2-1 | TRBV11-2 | CASRPLAGASYNEQFF
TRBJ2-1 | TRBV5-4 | CASSGNSGEAYNEQFF
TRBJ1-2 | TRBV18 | CASSPPDGPYYGYTF
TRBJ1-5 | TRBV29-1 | CSVSTGGNNQPQHF
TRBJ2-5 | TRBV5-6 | CASSLHRSGFGGTQYF
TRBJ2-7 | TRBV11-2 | CASSNGRVYEQYF
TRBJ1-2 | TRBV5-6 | CASSLYGGYGYTF
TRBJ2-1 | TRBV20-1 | CSALRSAGGPDNEQFF
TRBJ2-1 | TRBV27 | CASNPRGGSYNEQFF
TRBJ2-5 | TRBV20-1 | CSTRNLRGPKTQYF
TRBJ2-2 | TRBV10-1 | CASSESIPGAGELFF
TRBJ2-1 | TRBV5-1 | CASSLRDSPYNEQFF
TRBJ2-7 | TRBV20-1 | CSADDREYEQYF
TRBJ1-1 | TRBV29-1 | CSVVVVGLERAFF
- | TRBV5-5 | CASSTTTGSYEQYF
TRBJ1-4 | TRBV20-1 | CSARDREKPNEKLFF
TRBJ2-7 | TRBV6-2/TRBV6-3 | CASRGTAQGYEQYF
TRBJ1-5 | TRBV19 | CASRPGQVNQPQHF